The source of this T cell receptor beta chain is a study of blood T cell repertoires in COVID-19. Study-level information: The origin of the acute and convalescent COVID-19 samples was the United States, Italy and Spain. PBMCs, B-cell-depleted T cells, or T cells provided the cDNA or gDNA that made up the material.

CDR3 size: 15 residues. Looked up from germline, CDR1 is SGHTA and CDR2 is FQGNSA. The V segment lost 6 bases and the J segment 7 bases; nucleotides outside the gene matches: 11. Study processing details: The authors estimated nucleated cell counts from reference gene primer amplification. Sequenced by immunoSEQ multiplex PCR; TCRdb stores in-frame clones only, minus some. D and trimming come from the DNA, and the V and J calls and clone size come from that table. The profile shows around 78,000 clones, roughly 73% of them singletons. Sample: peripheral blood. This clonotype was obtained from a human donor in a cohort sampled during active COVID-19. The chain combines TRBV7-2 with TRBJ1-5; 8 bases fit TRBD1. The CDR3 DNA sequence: TGTGCCAGCAGTTACCAGGGGGCGACGGGACAGCCCCAGCATTTT. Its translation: CASSYQGATGQPQHF.